Shown below are 8 T cell receptor beta chains from a single sample sequenced in a study of T cells in Graves' hyperthyroidism and ophthalmopathy. RNA transcripts were the template for amplifying TCR beta CDR3 regions. Using the HTBI primer set, a first-round RT-PCR was run on the TCR CDR3. TCRdb independently ran MiXCR on the multiplex PCR reads; one entry per CDR3 protein. The sample has 660,000 or so distinct CDR3 sequences; nearly 45% are singletons. Sequencing was done on a sample of peripheral blood or thyroid tissue (not recorded which). The receptors derive from an adult man with Graves' disease, either hyperthyroidism or ophthalmopathy (not recorded which).

Worth noting for this clonotype: A single base separates this from a much larger clone, so it may be a read error. This sequence joins TRBV2 and TRBJ2-2, with D perhaps being TRBD1 or TRBD2 (5 bases each). The V gene's germline CDR1 is SNHLY and CDR2 FYNNEI. The CDR3 sequence is 13 residues long. CDR3 sequence reads: CASRPDSPGELSF. CDR3 coding DNA: TGTGCCAGCAGGCCCGACAGTCCCGGGGAGCTGTCTTTT. The full variable domain, rest sourced from reference TRBV2 and TRBJ2-2, is EPEVTQTPSHQVTQMGQEVILRCVPISNHLYFYWYRQILGQKVEFLVSFYNNEISEKSEIFDDQFSVERPDGSNFTLKIRSTKLEDSAMYFCASRPDSPGELSFGEGSRLTVL.

This clonotype was found many times. This CDR3 is CSVLGQGAFTEAFF. For the CDR3, the DNA is TGCAGCGTTCTCGGACAGGGGGCTTTCACTGAAGCTTTCTTT. The chain recombines TRBV29-1 with TRBJ1-1, with 11 bases lining up with TRBD1. V dropped 5 bases and J dropped 4; count of bases not matched to a gene: 6. CDR1 and CDR2 from the germline V gene are SQVTM and ANQGSEA. CDR3 length equals 14 residues.

In its sample, this clonotype was seen a few times. V usage is TRBV7-9 and J usage is TRBJ1-2; D gene ambiguous. The V gene's germline CDR1 is SEHNR and CDR2 FQNEAQ (reference sequence). V lost 1 base and J lost 6, with 15 bases in between. CDR3 size: 15 residues. CDR3 bases: TGTGCCAGCAGCTTAGAGGAGGGCGTGGGCCATGGCTACACCTTC. Translated: CASSLEEGVGHGYTF.

This clonotype was counted a few times. A much more abundant neighbour one base away suggests this may be a read error. The gene calls are TRBV25-1 and TRBJ1-3; possibly TRBD1 for D (6 bases). Germline CDR1 is MGHDK and CDR2 is SYGVNS. V was cut by 3 bases and J by 9 bases, with 9 bases left in between. This CDR3 contains 12 residues. The CDR3 DNA sequence: TGTGCCAGCAGTGACAGGGGTGGCACCATATATTTT. This translates into CASSDRGGTIYF.

The chain combines TRBV19 with TRBJ1-2; 9 nucleotides agree with TRBD1. J was trimmed by 6 bases and V by 6 bases; bases with no gene match: 11. The CDR3 covers 15 residues. Germline V gene data show CDR1 as LNHDA and CDR2 as SQIVND (reference sequence). The CDR3 spells CASRILTGGVHGYTF. The CDR3 bases are TGTGCCAGTAGAATCCTAACAGGGGGCGTGCATGGCTACACCTTC.

The V call is TRBV19, the J call TRBJ1-5; D perhaps matches TRBD1 (5 bases). V gave up 6 bases and J gave up 7 bases, with 16 bases separating them. Germline CDR1 LNHDA, CDR2 SQIVND (reference sequence). The CDR3 runs to 14 residues. The CDR3 DNA sequence: TGTGCCAGTAGCCCTCGACAGTTGGCGCAGCCCCAGCATTTT. Translated, it gives CASSPRQLAQPQHF.

This chain links TRBV2 with TRBJ1-5, with D maybe TRBD1 (6 bases). The CDR3 is 18 amino acids. Trimming shortened V by 4 bases and J by 4 bases, and 23 bases separated the two germline ends. Germline CDR1 is SNHLY and CDR2 is FYNNEI. The CDR3 DNA is TGTGCCAGCAGTGTGGGCCCCCGGGACACGGACCTAAATCAGCCCCAGCATTTT. It specifies CASSVGPRDTDLNQPQHF.

Remarks on this clonotype: This may be a read error: a much more frequent sequence differs by one nucleotide. The CDR3 spells CASSDREGTVNQPQHF. The CDR3 DNA follows: TGTGCCAGCAGTGATCGTGAAGGGACAGTCAATCAGCCCCAGCATTTT. V gene TRBV2 combines with J gene TRBJ1-5; 7 nucleotides match TRBD1. This CDR3 spans 16 amino acids. Trimming took 3 bases from V and 3 from J; bases not matched to a gene: 8. Germline V gives CDR1 SNHLY, CDR2 FYNNEI. The full variable domain, completed using reference TRBV2 and TRBJ1-5, is EPEVTQTPSHQVTQMGQEVILRCVPISNHLYFYWYRQILGQKVEFLVSFYNNEISEKSEIFDDQFSVERPDGSNFTLKIRSTKLEDSAMYFCASSDREGTVNQPQHFGDGTRLSIL.